Shown below are 19 T cell receptor beta chains from a single sample sequenced in a study of Ad26.COV2.S vaccination and SARS-CoV-2 variants. As to treatment: some 20 received Ad26.COV2.S at low or high dose, single or two shots; five or six received placebo; per-sample allocation not given. Sampling took place 63 days after the first vaccine or placebo injection. Sequencing was performed with immunoSEQ multiplex PCR; in TCRdb, only in-frame clones are kept and a portion is missing. The sample lists around 450,000 clones, over 75% occurring once. Sequences were derived from peripheral blood, sampled in a trial of Ad26.COV2.S vaccine versus placebo. All receptors derive from a person between 18 and 65 years old who received the Ad26.COV2.S COVID-19 vaccine or a placebo.

The CDR3 spells CASSFGDPNYGYTF. As DNA, the CDR3 is TGTGCCAGCAGCTTCGGAGATCCAAACTATGGCTACACCTTC. This sequence joins TRBV7-9 and TRBJ1-2; D unclear. CDR1 is SEHNR and CDR2 is FQNEAQ in the germline V gene (reference sequence). Trimming stripped 3 bases from V and 2 bases from J, with 10 bases between. This CDR3 has 14 amino acids.

The chain joins TRBV9 to TRBJ2-2; D remains ambiguous. Germline V gene lookup returns CDR1 SGDLS and CDR2 YYNGEE. V dropped 3 bases and J dropped 4 bases, with 4 bases sitting between them. CDR3 length: 12 residues. CDR3 sequence: CASSDSTGELFF. The CDR3 DNA reads as TGTGCCAGCAGCGACAGCACCGGGGAGCTGTTTTTT.

The rearrangement links TRBV7-9 to TRBJ2-7; 7 bases line up with TRBD2. CDR1 and CDR2 (germline): SEHNR, FQNEAQ (reference sequence). Trimming at V came to 8 bases and at J to 0 bases, leaving 4 bases not matched to a gene. CDR3 length: 13 amino acids. The CDR3: CASGGDSSYEQYF. The CDR3 DNA sequence: TGTGCCAGCGGGGGGGATAGCTCCTACGAGCAGTACTTC.

This clone was found once. This rearrangement joins TRBV5-1 to TRBJ2-1; weak D call: TRBD2 (7 bases). The germline CDR1 and CDR2 sequences are SGHRS and YFSETQ. The length of the CDR3 is 13 residues. The V and J ends lost 7 bases and 2 bases respectively, with 10 bases between them. The CDR3 DNA is TGCGCCAGCGGGAGGGGGGCCTACAATGAGCAGTTCTTC. Translated: CASGRGAYNEQFF. Supplemented by reference TRBV5-1 and TRBJ2-1, the full variable domain reads KAGVTQTPRYLIKTRGQQVTLSCSPISGHRSVSWYQQTPGQGLQFLFEYFSETQRNKGNFPGRFSGRQFSNSRSEMNVSTLELGDSALYLCASGRGAYNEQFFGPGTRLTVL.

The DNA of the CDR3 is TGTGCCAGCAGACAGTATGGCTACACCTTC. Protein sequence: CASRQYGYTF. V and J are TRBV6-5 and TRBJ1-2; no firm D call. V lost 6 bases, J lost 5 bases, and 4 bases lay in between. The CDR3 sequence is 10 residues long. Germline V gene data show CDR1 as MNHEY and CDR2 as SVGAGI.

The genes are TRBV2 and TRBJ2-5; D perhaps matches TRBD1 (5 bases). V dropped 8 bases and J dropped 4 bases, with 17 bases sitting between them. The CDR3 covers 14 residues. From germline, CDR1 is SNHLY and CDR2 FYNNEI. CDR3 sequence (DNA): TGTGCCAGCCGATCCTGGGGTAGGGGAGAGACCCAGTACTTC. Protein sequence: CASRSWGRGETQYF.

The sample holds one count of this clone. The V gene is TRBV7-9, the J gene TRBJ2-1; 7 nucleotides match TRBD2. Germline CDR1 is SEHNR and CDR2 is FQNEAQ (reference sequence). Trimming took 2 bases from V and 8 from J; bases not matched to a gene: 15. The CDR3 sequence is 17 residues long. CDR3 in DNA: TGTGCCAGCAGCTTATTTGGGTCGGGAGGATCCGTTGATGAGCAGTTCTTC. This sequence encodes CASSLFGSGGSVDEQFF.

The sample holds a few counts of this clone. V and J are TRBV2 and TRBJ1-2; 7 nucleotides match TRBD1. V dropped 7 bases and J dropped 2; count of bases not matched to a gene: 13. The CDR3 runs to 16 residues. In germline, CDR1 is SNHLY, CDR2 FYNNEI. The CDR3 region has the DNA TGTGCCAGCAACCACGTGGGGACAGATAAAAACTATGGCTACACCTTC. Amino acids: CASNHVGTDKNYGYTF.

In this sample, this clone turned up a few times. The chain employs TRBV9 and TRBJ1-2; a weak D match, TRBD1 (5 bases). The CDR3 sequence is 14 residues long. The germline V and J ends were trimmed by 4 bases and 6 bases, with 16 bases remaining between them. CDR1 and CDR2 (germline): SGDLS, YYNGEE. As DNA, the CDR3 is TGTGCCAGCAGCCCCTCGGGACGGAAAAATGGCTACACCTTC. Protein sequence: CASSPSGRKNGYTF.

The chain recombines TRBV6-2 or TRBV6-3 with TRBJ1-1; D is unresolved. V was pared by 7 bases and J by 3 bases, with 9 bases between. The CDR3 consists of 12 residues. CDR1 MNHEY and CDR2 SVGEGT come from the germline V gene. CDR3 residues: CASTPGDTEAFF. The DNA for the CDR3 is TGTGCCAGCACCCCGGGTGACACTGAAGCTTTCTTT.

This clone was observed a single time. The rearrangement uses TRBV30 and TRBJ2-3; 7 bases agree with TRBD1. There are 15 residues in the CDR3. CDR1 and CDR2 from the germline V gene are GTSNPN and SVGIG (reference sequence). The trim removed 1 base at V and 4 bases at J, leaving 8 bases unmatched. The CDR3 here is CAWSGLRDSADTQYF. CDR3 coding DNA: TGTGCCTGGAGTGGTTTAAGGGACAGCGCAGATACGCAGTATTTT.

The chain links TRBV23-1 to TRBJ1-5; 8 bases align to TRBD1. TRBV23-1 is given ORF status, its function remaining uncertain. J was trimmed by 1 base and V by 11 bases; bases with no gene match: 4. The CDR3 is made up of 13 amino acids. CDR3 protein: CAFRGLSNQPQHF. The CDR3 DNA is TGCGCCTTCAGGGGGCTAAGCAATCAGCCCCAGCATTTT.

This sequence joins TRBV6-5 and TRBJ2-1; TRBD1 is a possible D gene (6 bases). V lost 6 bases and J lost 6, with 15 bases in between. Germline CDR1 reads MNHEY; CDR2 reads SVGAGI. CDR3 length: 14 amino acids. This CDR3 reads CASSWTDASNEQFF. The CDR3 DNA reads TGTGCCAGCAGCTGGACAGACGCCAGCAATGAGCAGTTCTTC.

V gene TRBV13 combines with J gene TRBJ2-3; 10 bases match TRBD2. This CDR3 comprises 16 residues. V trimming: 5 bases; J trimming: 6 bases; junction bases outside the gene matches: 11. CDR1 is PRHDT, CDR2 FYEKMQ, per germline (reference sequence). CDR3 DNA: TGTGCCAGCAGCGGGAGTCGGGGACTAGCGTTGGATACGCAGTATTTT. Its translation: CASSGSRGLALDTQYF.

V is TRBV6-6 and J is TRBJ1-6; D gene ambiguous. The V end was cut by 6 bases, the J end by 6 bases, with 9 bases between. The germline gives CDR1 MNHNY, CDR2 SVGAGI (reference sequence). This CDR3 is built from 13 residues. The CDR3, as DNA: TGTGCCAGCAGCCAACAGTTTAATTCACCCCTCCACTTT. Translating gives CASSQQFNSPLHF.

The CDR3 reads CASSRWEKLFF. CDR3 DNA sequence: TGCGCCAGCAGCCGCTGGGAAAAACTGTTTTTT. J is TRBJ1-4 and V is TRBV4-1; D gene uncertain. Germline lookup yields CDR1 MGHRA and CDR2 YSYEKL. Between the trimmed V and J ends, which lost 4 bases and 8 bases, there was a span of 5 bases. The CDR3 consists of 11 residues.

The chain recombines TRBV28 with TRBJ2-7; D is perhaps TRBD2 (5 bases). The CDR3 runs 11 residues. V lost 5 bases and J lost 6, with 8 bases in between. The V gene's germline CDR1 is MDHEN and CDR2 SYDVKM. The CDR3 here is CASSREREQYF. CDR3 DNA: TGTGCCAGCAGTCGGGAACGCGAGCAGTACTTC.

V gene TRBV5-1 combines with J gene TRBJ2-1, with a weak D call TRBD2 (5 bases). CDR3 size: 14 residues. V lost 0 bases to trimming and J lost 5 bases, with 9 bases between them. CDR1 SGHRS and CDR2 YFSETQ come from the germline V gene. CDR3 in amino acids: CASSLVLANNEQFF. For the CDR3, the DNA is TGCGCCAGCAGCTTGGTCCTAGCTAACAATGAGCAGTTCTTC.

In this sample, this clone turned up many times. The J gene is TRBJ2-1, the V gene TRBV6-5, with 8 bases matching TRBD2. With 7 bases clipped from V and 7 bases from J, the junction kept 9 bases outside the gene matches. CDR3 length: 14 residues. Germline values: CDR1 MNHEY, CDR2 SVGAGI. CDR3 nucleotide sequence: TGTGCCAGCATGGAAGGACTAGCATTGAATGAGCAGTTCTTC. This gives the protein CASMEGLALNEQFF.